A selection of T cell receptor beta chains follows, all from one sample in a study of cytomegalovirus exposure and HLA in healthy donors. Using immunoSEQ multiplex PCR, the repertoire was profiled, and TCRdb retains in-frame clones only, with some absent. The sample contains about 110,000 clones, around 85% of which appear only once. The sequencing input was PBMCs. The receptors here all came from a woman younger than 35 in good health and CMV-seronegative. The CDR3 runs from the conserved cysteine through the conserved F or W. The D gene is left open where the match is weak. Not every row has a clone size; where given, it reads once, few, many or a size class.

>-|TRBJ2-7|TRBV2|-
TGTGCCAGCAGTGGGACGTCCGGGGGGCCCCCGGGGAACGAGCAGTACTTC
CASSGTSGGPPGNEQYF
>-|TRBJ2-7|TRBV27|-
TGTGCCAGCGGCCCACGACAGGACGCCTACGAGCAGTACTTC
CASGPRQDAYEQYF
>-|TRBJ2-1|TRBV4-1|-
TGCGCCAGCAGACTCGGGGGCTCCTACAATGAGCAGTTCTTC
CASRLGGSYNEQFF
>TRBD1|TRBJ1-4|TRBV7-2|-
TGTGCCAGCAGCCTAGGACAGGGGGCGAATGAAAAACTGTTTTTT
CASSLGQGANEKLFF
>TRBD1|TRBJ1-5|TRBV18|-
TGTGCCAGCTCACCGCATCCTATCCGGGACAGCTATAGCAATCAGCCCCAGCATTTT
CASSPHPIRDSYSNQPQHF
>-|TRBJ2-7|TRBV10-3|-
TGTGCCATAGGGCGGGGGCAGTTCTACGAGCAGTACTTC
CAIGRGQFYEQYF
>TRBD1|TRBJ1-2|TRBV6-6|-
TGTGCCAGCAGTTTCCCTATACAGGGGAATTATGGCTACACCTTC
CASSFPIQGNYGYTF
>TRBD1|TRBJ1-5|TRBV19|-
TGTGCCAGTAGTAAAGTCGGGACAGGGAGTCAGCCCCAGCATTTT
CASSKVGTGSQPQHF
>TRBD2|TRBJ2-3|TRBV28|-
TGTGCCAGCAGTTCCCGCCCAGCGGGGGGAAGCACAGATACGCAGTATTTT
CASSSRPAGGSTDTQYF
>-|TRBJ1-5|TRBV29-1|-
TGCAGCGTTGCCCTTAACAATCAGCCCCAGCATTTT
CSVALNNQPQHF
>-|TRBJ2-3|TRBV4-2|-
TGTGCCAGCAGCCAAGAACCGGAGCGCTTAACAGATACGCAGTATTTT
CASSQEPERLTDTQYF
>-|TRBJ2-3|TRBV7-9|-
TGTGCCAGCAGTCCACAGAGCCTTGGCACAGATACGCAGTATTTT
CASSPQSLGTDTQYF
>-|TRBJ2-1|TRBV27|-
TGTGCCAGCAGTTTGGCAGGGGCCTACAATGAGCAGTTCTTC
CASSLAGAYNEQFF
>-|TRBJ1-5|TRBV7-8|-
TGTGCCAGCAGCTTAGTCAGTAACAATCAGCCCCAGCATTTT
CASSLVSNNQPQHF
>-|TRBJ1-2|TRBV28|few
TGTGCCAGTACTCAGGGTCTCTATGGCTACACCTTC
CASTQGLYGYTF
>-|TRBJ1-1|TRBV30|-
TGTGCCTGGAAGACCAGGTTGATGAACACTGAAGCTTTCTTT
CAWKTRLMNTEAFF
>-|TRBJ2-7|TRBV9|-
TGTGCCAGCAGCGTAGCGAGTTCGGGAACCTACGAGCAGTACTTC
CASSVASSGTYEQYF
>TRBD1|TRBJ1-2|TRBV5-8|-
TGTGCCAGCAGCTTGGACAGGGGCCCTGGCTACACCTTC
CASSLDRGPGYTF
>TRBD2|TRBJ2-5|TRBV7-8|-
TGTGCCAGCAGCTCGATACTAGCGGGGGAGATCAAAGAGACCCAGTACTTC
CASSSILAGEIKETQYF
>TRBD1|TRBJ2-2|TRBV29-1|-
TGCAGCGCTGATGTTGGACAGGGTAACACCGGGGAGCTGTTTTTT
CSADVGQGNTGELFF
>-|TRBJ2-5|TRBV5-1|once
TGCGCCAGCAGCTCCAAGACAGGTCAAGAGACCCAGTACTTC
CASSSKTGQETQYF
>TRBD2|TRBJ2-7|TRBV5-1|-
TGCGCCAGCAGCTTGGGGCTAGCGGTGACTTACGAGCAGTACTTC
CASSLGLAVTYEQYF
>-|TRBJ1-1|TRBV5-1|-
TGCGCCAGCAGCTTGGGGAGGAAATTGAACACTGAAGCTTTCTTT
CASSLGRKLNTEAFF
>-|TRBJ2-3|TRBV4-1|-
TGCGCCAGCAGCCTCCTGGTGCAGACAGATACGCAGTATTTT
CASSLLVQTDTQYF
>-|TRBJ1-6|TRBV28|-
TGTGCCAGCATAACGAGCCACTCCTATAATTCACCCCTCCACTTT
CASITSHSYNSPLHF
>TRBD1|TRBJ1-1|TRBV2|once
TGTGCCAGCAGTTCTTCCAGGGGGAGGACTGAAGCTTTCTTT
CASSSSRGRTEAFF
>-|TRBJ2-7|TRBV6-5|-
TGTGCCAGCAGTTACTCAGGGGCCAGGGAGCAGTACTTC
CASSYSGAREQYF
>-|TRBJ2-2|TRBV2|-
TGTGCCAGTGGACAGACAGAGAGGACCGGGGAGCTGTTTTTT
CASGQTERTGELFF
>TRBD1|TRBJ1-2|TRBV14|-
TGTGCCAGCAGCCCGACAGGGATAAACGGCTACACCTTC
CASSPTGINGYTF
>TRBD1|TRBJ1-6|TRBV5-8|-
TGTGCCAGCAGCGGGGGACAGGGGGATTCACCCCTCCACTTT
CASSGGQGDSPLHF
>-|TRBJ1-5|TRBV19|-
TGTGCCAGTAGTGACTGGGACACCCAGGACCCCCAGCATTTT
CASSDWDTQDPQHF
>TRBD1|TRBJ1-2|TRBV6-1|-
TGTGCCAGCACGGACAGGGCTATTGGGGGCTACACCTTC
CASTDRAIGGYTF
>-|TRBJ1-2|TRBV5-6|few
TGTGCCAGCAGCTTGAGAGAATATGGCTACACCTTC
CASSLREYGYTF
>TRBD2|TRBJ2-1|TRBV10-3|-
TGTGCCACTCAGAAGGGCCTAGCGGTAAGCTCCTACAATGAGCAGTTCTTC
CATQKGLAVSSYNEQFF
>-|TRBJ2-2|TRBV7-8|few
TGTGCCAGCAGCCCCCCGGGGGCCGGGGAGCTGTTTTTT
CASSPPGAGELFF
>-|TRBJ1-6|TRBV14|-
TGTGCCAGCAGCGGACGGATGGGGCTTAATTCACCCCTCCACTTT
CASSGRMGLNSPLHF
>TRBD1|TRBJ2-3|TRBV7-3|-
TGTGCCAGCAGCTTAAGCGGGACAGGGGCTTTAGATACGCAGTATTTT
CASSLSGTGALDTQYF
>TRBD1|TRBJ2-7|TRBV11-1|once
TGTGCCAGCAGCCCCGGGGACAGATACTACGAGCAGTACTTC
CASSPGDRYYEQYF